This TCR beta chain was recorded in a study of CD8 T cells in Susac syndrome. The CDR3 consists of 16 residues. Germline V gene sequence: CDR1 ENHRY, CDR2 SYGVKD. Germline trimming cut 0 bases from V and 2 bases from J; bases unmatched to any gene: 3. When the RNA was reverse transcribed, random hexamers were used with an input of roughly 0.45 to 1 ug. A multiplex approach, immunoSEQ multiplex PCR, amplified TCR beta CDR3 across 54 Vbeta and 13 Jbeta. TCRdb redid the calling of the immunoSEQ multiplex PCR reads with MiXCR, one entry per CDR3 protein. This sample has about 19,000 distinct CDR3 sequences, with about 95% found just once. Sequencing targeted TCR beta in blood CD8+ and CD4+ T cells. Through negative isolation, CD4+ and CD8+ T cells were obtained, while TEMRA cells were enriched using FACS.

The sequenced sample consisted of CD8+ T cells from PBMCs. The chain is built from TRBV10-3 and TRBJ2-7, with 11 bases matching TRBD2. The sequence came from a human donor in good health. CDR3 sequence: CAISESTSGSPYEQYF. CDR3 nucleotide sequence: TGTGCCATCAGTGAGTCAACTAGCGGGAGCCCCTACGAGCAGTACTTC.